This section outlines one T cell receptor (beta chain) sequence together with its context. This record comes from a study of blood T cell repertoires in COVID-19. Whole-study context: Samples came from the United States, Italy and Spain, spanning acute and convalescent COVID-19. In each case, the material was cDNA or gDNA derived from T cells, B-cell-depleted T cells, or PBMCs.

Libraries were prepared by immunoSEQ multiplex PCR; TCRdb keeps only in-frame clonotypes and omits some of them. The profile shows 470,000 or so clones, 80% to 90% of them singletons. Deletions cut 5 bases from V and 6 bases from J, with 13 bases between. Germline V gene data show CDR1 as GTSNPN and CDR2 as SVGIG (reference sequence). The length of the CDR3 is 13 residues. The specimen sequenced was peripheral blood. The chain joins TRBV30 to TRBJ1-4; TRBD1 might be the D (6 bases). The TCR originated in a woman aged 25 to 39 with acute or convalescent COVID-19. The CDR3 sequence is CAWGGTTYEKLFF. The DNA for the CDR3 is TGTGCCTGGGGCGGGACAACATATGAAAAACTGTTTTTT.